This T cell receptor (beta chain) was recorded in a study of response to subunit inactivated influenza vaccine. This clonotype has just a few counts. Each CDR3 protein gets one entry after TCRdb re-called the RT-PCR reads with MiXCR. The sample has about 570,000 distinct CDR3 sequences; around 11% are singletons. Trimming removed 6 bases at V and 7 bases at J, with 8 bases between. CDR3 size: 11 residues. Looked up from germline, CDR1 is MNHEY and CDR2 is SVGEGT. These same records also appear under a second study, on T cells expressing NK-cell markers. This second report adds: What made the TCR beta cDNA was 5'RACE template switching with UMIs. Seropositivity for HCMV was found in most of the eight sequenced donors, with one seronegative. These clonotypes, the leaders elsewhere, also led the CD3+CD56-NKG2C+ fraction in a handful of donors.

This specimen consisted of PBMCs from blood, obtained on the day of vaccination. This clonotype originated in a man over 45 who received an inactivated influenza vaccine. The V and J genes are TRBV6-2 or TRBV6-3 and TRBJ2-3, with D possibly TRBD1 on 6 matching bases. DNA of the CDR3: TGTGCCAGCAGGACAGGTTATACGCAGTATTTT. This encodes CASRTGYTQYF.